Below, 28 T cell receptor beta chains from the same sample are listed, as sequenced in a study of T cells in Graves' hyperthyroidism and ophthalmopathy. RNA transcripts were the template for amplifying TCR beta CDR3 regions. First-round RT-PCR targeting the TCR CDR3 was performed with the HTBI primer set. TCRdb ran MiXCR on the multiplex PCR reads and lists one entry per CDR3 protein. The sample has about 400,000 distinct CDR3 sequences, more than 12% seen once. Sequencing input: blood. These receptors were obtained from a woman in her twenties or thirties with Graves' ophthalmopathy.

This clonotype was picked up many times. V is TRBV7-9 and J is TRBJ1-2; unclear D gene. Germline V lookup: CDR1 SEHNR, CDR2 FQNEAQ (reference sequence). V lost 10 bases, J lost 9 bases, and 27 bases lay in between. The CDR3 runs to 15 residues. This chain's CDR3 is CATDPLSRSSLSYTF. The CDR3 nucleotides read TGTGCCACCGATCCGCTCTCGAGGTCAAGTTTAAGCTACACCTTC.

The table lists this clonotype with many counts. The CDR3 DNA sequence: TGTGCCAGCAGCTTAATTACGGGGAACACTGAAGCTTTCTTT. This encodes CASSLITGNTEAFF. The rearrangement links TRBV7-9 to TRBJ1-1; D uncertain. V was trimmed by 2 bases and J by 1 base, leaving 8 bases between them. This CDR3 region has 14 residues. CDR1 is SEHNR and CDR2 is FQNEAQ in the germline V gene (reference sequence).

The genes are TRBV9 and TRBJ1-2, with D unresolved. Germline CDR1 and CDR2: SGDLS and YYNGEE. Between the trimmed V and J ends, which lost 4 bases and 4 bases, there was a span of 14 bases. CDR3 length equals 14 residues. The CDR3 nucleotides read TGTGCCAGCAGCCCTGATGAGGGATTCTATGGCTACACCTTC. Protein sequence: CASSPDEGFYGYTF.

This clonotype has a count of ten or more. This rearrangement joins TRBV12-3 or TRBV12-4 to TRBJ1-1; D is unresolved. V lost 1 base and J 1 base, leaving 7 bases between the germline ends. This CDR3 has 14 amino acids. This chain's CDR3 is CASSLGTANTEAFF. The CDR3 bases are TGTGCCAGCAGTTTAGGTACAGCGAACACTGAAGCTTTCTTT.

This clonotype showed up many times. V and J are TRBV4-2 and TRBJ2-5, with 11 bases fitting TRBD2. V was clipped by 3 bases and J by 4 bases; unmatched bases: 7. CDR1 and CDR2 from the germline V gene are LGHNA and YNFKEQ. The CDR3 runs to 16 residues. Written as DNA, the CDR3 is TGTGCCAGCAGCCACGACCCGACTAGCGGGGTAGAGACCCAGTACTTC. Encoded protein: CASSHDPTSGVETQYF.

This clonotype has just a few counts. The gene calls are TRBV10-3 and TRBJ1-2; possible D gene TRBD1, 5 bases. V was pared by 7 bases and J by 6 bases, with 12 bases between. CDR3 length equals 12 residues. CDR1 ENHRY and CDR2 SYGVKD come from the germline V gene. CDR3 sequence reads: CAITAAGHGYTF. The DNA of the CDR3 is TGTGCCATCACGGCAGCGGGGCATGGCTACACCTTC.

This clonotype was seen a few times. The gene calls are TRBV4-1 and TRBJ1-1, with TRBD1 as a possible D gene (6 bases). V was clipped by 0 bases and J by 5 bases, with 16 bases between them. CDR3 length: 16 amino acids. The V gene's germline CDR1 is MGHRA and CDR2 YSYEKL. This chain's CDR3 is CASSQEGGRGLTEAFF. CDR3 sequence (DNA): TGCGCCAGCAGCCAAGAAGGTGGAAGGGGGTTAACTGAAGCTTTCTTT.

In the case of this clonotype: This may be a read error: a much more frequent sequence differs by one nucleotide. J is TRBJ1-2 and V is TRBV2; 8 nucleotides match TRBD1. The CDR3 runs to 11 residues. Germline CDR1 and CDR2: SNHLY and FYNNEI. Trimming cost V 11 bases and J 6 bases; bases outside gene matches: 5. The CDR3 coding sequence is TGTGCCGGAAGGACAGGGAATGGCTACACCTTC. Its translation is CAGRTGNGYTF.

This chain connects TRBV19 to TRBJ2-5; 8 nucleotides match TRBD1. V dropped 7 bases and J dropped 7; count of bases not matched to a gene: 11. The length of the CDR3 is 14 residues. Germline CDR1 is LNHDA and CDR2 is SQIVND (reference sequence). The CDR3 coding sequence is TGTGCCAGTAAGATTTCAGGGGGCGTTGGGACCCAGTACTTC. Translated, it gives CASKISGGVGTQYF.

This clonotype was seen ten or more times. The CDR3 nucleotides are TGTGCCAGCAGCGTAGAAGGGGGTAGGGATCAGCCCCAGCATTTT. Translating gives CASSVEGGRDQPQHF. The genes are TRBV9 and TRBJ1-5, with D perhaps TRBD1 (6 bases). Trimming took off 0 bases at V and 5 bases at J, with 12 bases between the two ends. The germline CDR1 and CDR2 sequences are SGDLS and YYNGEE. The CDR3 spans 15 residues.

This clonotype was seen at least ten times. This sequence joins TRBV7-9 and TRBJ2-3, with unresolved D. CDR1 and CDR2 (germline): SEHNR, FQNEAQ (reference sequence). Trimming stripped 2 bases from V and 6 bases from J, with 12 bases between. The CDR3 length is 14 residues. CDR3 nucleotide sequence: TGTGCCAGCAGCTTAAGTCGTCAGGCTGATACGCAGTATTTT. Translation gives CASSLSRQADTQYF.

Remarks on this clonotype: Since a much larger clone is just one base distant, this may be a read error. Given the absence of the conserved phenylalanine or tryptophan at the CDR3 end, a read error is likely. The chain links TRBV11-2 to TRBJ2-5; TRBD2 is a possible D gene (6 bases). The V end was cut by 2 bases, the J end by 5 bases, with 15 bases between. The length of the CDR3 is 15 residues. The germline V gene has CDR1 SGHAT and CDR2 FQNNGV. In nucleotides, the CDR3 is TGTGCCAGCAGCTTAACCGGACTAACTGGGGAGACCCAGTACCTC. Its translation: CASSLTGLTGETQYL.

For this clonotype: A much larger clone sits a single nucleotide away, making a read error possible. The chain has TRBV6-4 and TRBJ2-3; maybe TRBD2 (7 bases). The CDR3 consists of 15 residues. Trimming removed 6 bases from V and 5 bases from J, with 18 bases in between. CDR1 and CDR2 from the germline V gene are MRHNA and SNTAGT. The CDR3 nucleotides are TGTGCCAGCAGCCAAAGGGCGGGGGCCATAGATACGCAGTATTTT. Its translation: CASSQRAGAIDTQYF.

This clonotype was detected only a few times. This chain connects TRBV27 to TRBJ1-4; D is unclear. Trimming removed 3 bases from V and 4 bases from J, with 9 bases in between. The CDR3 has 14 residues. CDR1 is MNHEY, CDR2 SMNVEV, per germline (reference sequence). The DNA for the CDR3 is TGTGCCAGCAGTTTCCAGGCAATTAATGAAAAACTGTTTTTT. Its translation is CASSFQAINEKLFF.

Ten or more counts support this clonotype. The chain recombines TRBV28 with TRBJ1-1; possibly TRBD1 for D (6 bases). V lost 1 base and J lost 10, with 16 bases in between. The V gene's germline CDR1 is MDHEN and CDR2 SYDVKM. This CDR3 is built from 14 residues. CDR3 amino acids: CASSLSEGGRGAFF. CDR3 DNA sequence: TGTGCCAGCAGTTTATCCGAGGGGGGGCGAGGAGCTTTCTTT.

This clonotype showed up many times. This chain uses TRBV12-3 or TRBV12-4 with TRBJ2-1; weak D call: TRBD2 (5 bases). The ends were cut back, 3 bases at V and 11 bases at J, with 14 bases in the middle. The CDR3 is made up of 13 amino acids. CDR3 DNA: TGTGCCAGCAGTTTTGATGGGCCCGGGAAGCAGTTCTTC. This encodes CASSFDGPGKQFF.

This clonotype has a count of ten or more. V is TRBV12-3 or TRBV12-4 and J is TRBJ2-4; D is ambiguous. This CDR3 comprises 15 residues. The V end lost 5 bases, the J end lost 0 bases, and 11 bases lay between the germline ends. Here the CDR3 DNA reads TGTGCCAGCAGTAGCAGAGATCTAGCCAAAAACATTCAGTACTTC. It is translated as CASSSRDLAKNIQYF.

This clonotype was observed at least ten times. The gene calls are TRBV4-1 and TRBJ2-7, with D possibly being TRBD2 (6 bases). Germline CDR1 is MGHRA and CDR2 is YSYEKL. Trimming stripped 4 bases from V and 2 bases from J, with 15 bases between. The CDR3 contains 15 residues. Here the CDR3 DNA reads TGCGCCAGCAGCCGTACTTCGGGGGACCCCTACGAGCAGTACTTC. This gives the protein CASSRTSGDPYEQYF.

In this sample, this clonotype turned up many times. The chain carries TRBV24-1 and TRBJ2-1; a weak D match, TRBD1 (6 bases). V dropped 3 bases and J dropped 5 bases, with 13 bases sitting between them. This CDR3 contains 15 residues. The germline gives CDR1 KGHDR, CDR2 SFDVKD. The CDR3 spells CATSDTGSSNNEQFF. The CDR3 nucleotides read TGTGCCACCAGTGATACAGGGTCTTCTAACAATGAGCAGTTCTTC.

Comments on this clonotype: A single base separates this from a much larger clone, so it may be a read error. This sequence joins TRBV6-1 and TRBJ1-3; 8 positions match TRBD1. The V gene's germline CDR1 is MNHNS and CDR2 SASEGT. This CDR3 contains 14 residues. The chain's CDR3 is CASISDRAGNTRYF. The CDR3 coding sequence is TGTGCCAGCATCTCGGACAGGGCTGGAAACACCAGATATTTT.

This clonotype was recorded a few times. The chain has TRBV11-2 and TRBJ1-2, with 7 bases aligning to TRBD1. The CDR3 totals 16 residues. CDR1 is SGHAT, CDR2 FQNNGV, per germline. The J segment lost 3 bases and the V segment lost 8 bases, leaving 15 bases of the junction unmatched. For the CDR3, the DNA is TGTGCCAGCCGCGACCCAGGGGGAGTACGCGACTATGGCTACACCTTC. It encodes CASRDPGGVRDYGYTF.

At least ten counts were recorded for this clonotype. The V gene is TRBV11-3, the J gene TRBJ1-3; D uncertain. This CDR3 contains 16 residues. The germline CDR1 and CDR2 sequences are SGHNT and YENEEA. Trimming pared 2 bases from V and 8 bases from J, leaving 19 bases between. The CDR3 DNA follows: TGTGCCAGCAGCTTAATAACGAGCACCCACGGGGACACCATATATTTT. It translates to CASSLITSTHGDTIYF.

This clonotype was seen a handful of times. The genes are TRBV24-1 and TRBJ1-4; 7 nucleotides line up with TRBD1. With V trimmed by 3 bases and J by 4 bases, 4 bases remained unmatched. This CDR3 is 15 amino acids long. Germline loops: CDR1 KGHDR, CDR2 SFDVKD. The CDR3 DNA is TGTGCCACCAGTGATCCCGGGACAGATAATGAAAAACTGTTTTTT. Its translation is CATSDPGTDNEKLFF.

This clonotype was seen ten or more times. The gene calls are TRBV28 and TRBJ2-3; TRBD1 matches 10 bases. J lost 5 bases, V lost 6 bases, and 5 bases had no gene match. The CDR3 spans 14 residues. CDR1 is MDHEN, CDR2 SYDVKM, per germline. This chain's CDR3 is CASRQTGGQDTQYF. DNA for the CDR3: TGTGCCAGCAGGCAGACAGGGGGCCAAGATACGCAGTATTTT.

The table lists this clonotype with many counts. This chain connects TRBV6-2 or TRBV6-3 to TRBJ1-5; D might be TRBD1 (6 bases). V lost 7 bases, J lost 1 base, and 14 bases lay in between. This CDR3 has 15 amino acids. In germline, CDR1 is MNHEY, CDR2 SVGEGT. The CDR3 region is CASKYWGQSNQPQHF. DNA of the CDR3: TGTGCCAGCAAGTATTGGGGGCAGAGCAATCAGCCCCAGCATTTT.

This clonotype was recorded a few times. The conserved phenylalanine or tryptophan is not found at the CDR3 terminus, so this likely reflects a read error. This chain uses TRBV7-2 with TRBJ1-1; a weak D match, TRBD1 (5 bases). The V and J ends lost 4 bases and 7 bases respectively, with 16 bases between them. Germline V gene sequence: CDR1 SGHTA, CDR2 FQGNSA. This CDR3 is 14 amino acids long. The CDR3 DNA reads as TGTGCCAGCAGCTCCAGGGTGGGACTCCTTGAAGCTTTCCTT. It specifies CASSSRVGLLEAFL.

This clonotype was seen a handful of times. CDR3 region: CASSGTGEGSGYTF. The CDR3 nucleotides are TGTGCCAGCAGTGGGACAGGGGAGGGATCTGGCTACACCTTC. The chain joins TRBV25-1 to TRBJ1-2; 9 bases fit TRBD1. With V trimmed by 4 bases and J by 7 bases, 7 bases remained unmatched. The germline gives CDR1 MGHDK, CDR2 SYGVNS. This CDR3 is built from 14 residues.

Concerning this clonotype: A much larger clone lies a single base off, so this may be a read error. V gene TRBV4-1 combines with J gene TRBJ1-1; D unclear. CDR3 length: 15 residues. Germline V gene data show CDR1 as MGHRA and CDR2 as YSYEKL. V was clipped by 3 bases and J by 1 base, with 12 bases between them. The DNA for the CDR3 is TGCGCCAGCAGCCACCCCTCGGGAGCGAACACTGAAGCTTTCTTT. It yields the protein CASSHPSGANTEAFF.